The 28 T cell receptor beta chains listed next were all sequenced from one sample in a study of response to subunit inactivated influenza vaccine. TCRdb re-analysed the RT-PCR reads in MiXCR, keeping a single row per CDR3 protein. The table lists fewer than 200,000 distinct CDR3 sequences, 9.2% of them singletons. Sequenced here: non-naive T cells sorted from PBMCs, sampled on the day of vaccination. The receptor set was obtained from a man between 45 and 60 years old who received an inactivated influenza vaccine.

The gene calls are TRBV20-1 and TRBJ1-6; D remains unclear. CDR3 length equals 12 residues. CDR1 and CDR2 from the germline V gene are DFQATT and SNEGSKA (reference sequence). V lost 2 bases and J lost 7, with 6 bases in between. The CDR3 protein is CSARTQNSPLHF. The DNA of the CDR3 is TGCAGTGCTAGAACACAAAATTCACCCCTCCACTTT.

At least ten counts were recorded for this clonotype. The J gene is TRBJ2-3, the V gene TRBV7-3; D is undetermined. The ends were cut back, 0 bases at V and 2 bases at J, with 3 bases in the middle. This CDR3 region has 13 residues. Germline V gives CDR1 SGHTA, CDR2 FQGTGA. CDR3: CASSLTITDTQYF. The DNA of the CDR3 is TGTGCCAGCAGCTTAACTATCACAGATACGCAGTATTTT. The full variable domain, its missing parts supplied by reference TRBV7-3 and TRBJ2-3, is GAGVSQTPSNKVTEKGKYVELRCDPISGHTALYWYRQSLGQGPEFLIYFQGTGAADDSGLPNDRFFAVRPEGSVSTLKIQRTERGDSAVYLCASSLTITDTQYFGPGTRLTVL.

This clonotype was counted only a few times. The chain uses TRBV3-1 and TRBJ2-7, with 11 positions matching TRBD2. Germline V gene sequence: CDR1 LGHDT, CDR2 YNNKEL (reference sequence). Unmatched junction bases numbered 9, after V lost 1 base and J lost 4 bases. The CDR3 spans 17 residues. CDR3 nucleotide sequence: TGTGCCAGCAGCCAAGCGGCTAGCGGGGGGCACAAGTACGAGCAGTACTTC. Its translation is CASSQAASGGHKYEQYF.

The chain carries TRBV6-5 and TRBJ2-7; the D gene is possibly TRBD2 (6 bases). The V gene lost 8 bases and the J gene lost 3 bases, with 11 bases spanning the gap. There are 12 residues in the CDR3. Germline CDR1 and CDR2: MNHEY and SVGAGI. The CDR3: CASRGLNYEQYF. CDR3 in DNA: TGTGCCAGCCGTGGACTAAACTACGAGCAGTACTTC.

This clonotype was counted at least ten times. The V and J genes are TRBV5-6 and TRBJ2-2, with 11 positions matching TRBD2. This CDR3 contains 16 residues. Looked up from germline, CDR1 is SGHDT and CDR2 is YYEEEE. Trimming removed 0 bases from V and 7 bases from J; junction bases left unmatched: 5. Here the CDR3 DNA reads TGTGCCAGCAGCTTGGTCGGGACTAGCGGTTACGGGGAGCTGTTTTTT. This translates into CASSLVGTSGYGELFF.

This clonotype was counted ten times or more. This rearrangement joins TRBV5-6 to TRBJ2-1, with D possibly matching TRBD1 (7 bases). Germline CDR1 SGHDT, CDR2 YYEEEE. This CDR3 comprises 16 residues. Trimming left V 3 bases short and J 2 bases short, with 15 bases between. The CDR3 here is CASSSPGDRAYNEQFF. The CDR3 DNA reads as TGTGCCAGCAGCTCCCCGGGGGACAGAGCCTACAATGAGCAGTTCTTC.

Notes on this clonotype: A much larger clone is a single base away; this may be a read error. The gene calls are TRBV20-1 and TRBJ2-5, with D possibly TRBD2 on 6 matching bases. This CDR3 region has 16 residues. Trimming took off 8 bases at V and 0 bases at J, with 22 bases between the two ends. The germline V gene encodes CDR1 DFQATT and CDR2 SNEGSKA (reference sequence). CDR3 in amino acids: CSTNGLSGDNQETQYF. CDR3 nucleotide sequence: TGCAGTACTAACGGCTTATCGGGAGATAACCAAGAGACCCAGTACTTC.

V gene TRBV12-3 or TRBV12-4 combines with J gene TRBJ2-2, with 8 bases fitting TRBD1. The V and J ends lost 7 bases and 5 bases, in that order; junction bases with no gene match: 6. The length of the CDR3 is 14 residues. In DNA, the CDR3 is TGTGCCAGCATTTCGGACAGGGTAACCGGGGAGCTGTTTTTT. As protein: CASISDRVTGELFF.

Remarks on this clonotype: A much larger clone is a single base away; this may be a read error. This rearrangement joins TRBV7-8 to TRBJ2-1; 9 nucleotides match TRBD2. CDR1 and CDR2 from the germline V gene are SGHVS and FQNEAQ. The CDR3 consists of 15 residues. J was trimmed by 2 bases and V by 4 bases; bases with no gene match: 3. Written as DNA, the CDR3 is TGTGCCAGCAGCTCAGGCGGGGGGGCCTACAATGAGCAGTTCTTC. Its protein product is CASSSGGGAYNEQFF.

This clonotype was recorded at least ten times. The V and J genes are TRBV4-2 and TRBJ2-3; D not certain. V lost 0 bases and J 0 bases, leaving 10 bases between the germline ends. This CDR3 is 16 amino acids long. Germline values: CDR1 LGHNA, CDR2 YNFKEQ. The CDR3 spells CASSQDVSPSTDTQYF. The DNA for the CDR3 is TGTGCCAGCAGCCAAGATGTCAGCCCTAGCACAGATACGCAGTATTTT.

This clonotype has a count of ten or more. The chain is built from TRBV4-2 and TRBJ2-7; D possibly corresponds to TRBD1 (5 bases). The CDR3 spans 14 residues. V lost 1 base and J 1 base, leaving 8 bases between the germline ends. Germline lookup yields CDR1 LGHNA and CDR2 YNFKEQ. The DNA of the CDR3 is TGTGCCAGCAGCCAAGGGGGCAGGTCCTACGAGCAGTACTTC. It is translated as CASSQGGRSYEQYF.

The CDR3 DNA reads TGTGCCAGCAGCTTAGCGACTAGCGGGAGAGGGGACATTCAGTACTTC. This translates into CASSLATSGRGDIQYF. The chain links TRBV7-2 to TRBJ2-4; 12 nucleotides match TRBD2. This CDR3 is 16 amino acids long. CDR1 SGHTA and CDR2 FQGNSA come from the germline V gene. The junction had 5 bases not matched to a gene; V was cut back by 0 bases and J by 8 bases.

This clonotype has more than one count but fewer than ten. The chain links TRBV7-8 to TRBJ1-4; D not certain. Deletions cut 5 bases from V and 8 bases from J, with 21 bases between. Germline V gene data show CDR1 as SGHVS and CDR2 as FQNEAQ. The CDR3 is 16 amino acids. The DNA for the CDR3 is TGTGCCAGCAGCCAGGATACAGAGAAGAGGGCAGAAAAACTGTTTTTT. Protein: CASSQDTEKRAEKLFF.

This clonotype was observed a handful of times. The gene calls are TRBV6-2 or TRBV6-3 and TRBJ2-1; 10 nucleotides align to TRBD2. V lost 1 base and J lost 5; bases outside the gene matches: 8. Germline V gene lookup returns CDR1 MNHEY and CDR2 SVGEGT. The CDR3 loop spans 17 amino acids. CDR3 sequence reads: CASSYLTSGYPNNEQFF. As DNA, the CDR3 is TGTGCCAGCAGTTACTTGACTAGCGGGTACCCGAACAATGAGCAGTTCTTC.

The chain carries TRBV24-1 and TRBJ2-3; D gene ambiguous. The CDR3 runs 14 residues. Germline-derived CDR1 and CDR2 are KGHDR and SFDVKD. V dropped 3 bases and J dropped 6 bases, with 12 bases sitting between them. CDR3 region: CATSDPQVLDTQYF. The CDR3 DNA sequence: TGTGCCACCAGTGATCCCCAGGTCTTGGATACGCAGTATTTT.

Regarding this clonotype: Being one base from a much bigger clone, this may be a read error. The J gene is TRBJ1-4, the V gene TRBV28, with D unresolved. The CDR3 has 13 amino acids. The germline V and J ends were trimmed by 6 bases and 7 bases, with 12 bases remaining between them. The germline CDR1 and CDR2 sequences are MDHEN and SYDVKM. This CDR3 is CASSGLDIEKLFF. Written as DNA, the CDR3 is TGTGCCAGCAGCGGACTGGATATTGAAAAACTGTTTTTT.

The chain uses TRBV24-1 and TRBJ1-5; D remains ambiguous. Per the germline V gene, CDR1 is KGHDR and CDR2 is SFDVKD. CDR3 length: 14 amino acids. V dropped 5 bases and J dropped 1 base, with 8 bases sitting between them. CDR3 region: CATSALTSNQPQHF. The CDR3, as DNA: TGTGCCACCAGTGCCCTCACGAGCAATCAGCCCCAGCATTTT.

The chain couples TRBV20-1 to TRBJ1-1; 9 nucleotides agree with TRBD1. The CDR3 consists of 14 residues. The V and J ends lost 6 bases and 7 bases, in that order; junction bases with no gene match: 12. CDR1 is DFQATT, CDR2 SNEGSKA, per germline (reference sequence). CDR3 amino acids: CSATGTGRPFEAFF. DNA of the CDR3: TGCAGTGCCACCGGGACAGGGAGGCCCTTTGAAGCTTTCTTT.

This rearrangement joins TRBV4-1 to TRBJ2-3; D unresolved. This CDR3 is 14 amino acids long. V shed 1 base and J shed 6 bases, with 11 bases lying between them. Per the germline V gene, CDR1 is MGHRA and CDR2 is YSYEKL. CDR3 protein: CASSQGPRADTQYF. CDR3 nucleotide sequence: TGCGCCAGCAGCCAAGGCCCCAGAGCGGATACGCAGTATTTT.

This clonotype was detected a few times. V usage is TRBV20-1 and J usage is TRBJ2-3, with D unclear. Between the trimmed V and J ends, which lost 1 base and 1 base, there was a span of 9 bases. This CDR3 has 14 amino acids. Germline V lookup: CDR1 DFQATT, CDR2 SNEGSKA (reference sequence). The CDR3 here is CSARASIGTDTQYF. The CDR3 nucleotides read TGCAGTGCTAGAGCTAGTATCGGCACAGATACGCAGTATTTT.

CDR3 in amino acids: CASRPGSSASQYF. Written as DNA, the CDR3 is TGTGCCAGCAGACCCGGCTCTTCGGCGTCCCAGTACTTC. This sequence joins TRBV12-3 or TRBV12-4 and TRBJ2-5, with D uncertain. Trimming cost V 6 bases and J 9 bases, with 17 bases left between them. This CDR3 has 13 amino acids.

This clonotype was seen at least ten times. Written as DNA, the CDR3 is TGTGCCAGCAGAAAGGGACAGTCCCTCTACGAGCAGTACTTC. Translated, it gives CASRKGQSLYEQYF. V usage is TRBV28 and J usage is TRBJ2-7, with 7 bases identical to TRBD1. Germline values: CDR1 MDHEN, CDR2 SYDVKM. V shed 6 bases and J 3 bases; nucleotides not matched to a gene: 8. The CDR3 extends over 14 amino acids.

This clonotype turned up a few times. The V and J genes are TRBV19 and TRBJ2-1; 8 nucleotides align to TRBD2. Germline V gene lookup returns CDR1 LNHDA and CDR2 SQIVND (reference sequence). Unmatched junction bases numbered 4, after V lost 3 bases and J lost 3 bases. This CDR3 is built from 15 residues. The DNA for the CDR3 is TGTGCCAGTAGTATGGGCGCGGGAGGCTACAATGAGCAGTTCTTC. This codes for CASSMGAGGYNEQFF.

This clonotype was seen only a few times. The rearrangement links TRBV15 to TRBJ1-2; D remains ambiguous. This CDR3 contains 18 residues. CDR1 and CDR2 from the germline V gene are LNHNV and YYDKDF (reference sequence). Trimming cost V 0 bases and J 3 bases, with 20 bases left between them. The CDR3 sequence is CATSRDGSASAYYYGYTF. CDR3 in DNA: TGTGCCACCAGCAGAGATGGATCGGCCAGCGCTTATTACTATGGCTACACCTTC. Looking up the rest from reference TRBV15 and TRBJ1-2 gives the full variable domain: DAMVIQNPRYQVTQFGKPVTLSCSQTLNHNVMYWYQQKSSQAPKLLFHYYDKDFNNEADTPDNFQSRRPNTSFCFLDIRSPGLGDTAMYLCATSRDGSASAYYYGYTFGSGTRLTVV.

V and J are TRBV24-1 and TRBJ2-5; D might be TRBD2 (7 bases). V was shortened by 1 base and J by 5 bases, with 13 bases between the two germline ends. The CDR3 runs 15 residues. CDR1 KGHDR and CDR2 SFDVKD come from the germline V gene. As DNA, the CDR3 is TGTGCCACCAGTGATTTCCGCGGGGGCGGTGAGACCCAGTACTTC. Amino acid sequence: CATSDFRGGGETQYF.

In this sample, this clonotype turned up many times. J is TRBJ2-3 and V is TRBV4-3; 13 bases line up with TRBD2. Germline V CDR1 and CDR2: LGHNA, YSLEER. This CDR3 comprises 15 residues. J gave up 6 bases and V 1 base, and 1 base lay outside the gene matches. The CDR3 DNA reads as TGCGCCAGCAGCCAAGGGACTAGCGGGAGTGATACGCAGTATTTT. Translation: CASSQGTSGSDTQYF.

The chain combines TRBV6-2 or TRBV6-3 with TRBJ1-2, with a possible D match to TRBD1 (5 bases). From germline, CDR1 is MNHEY and CDR2 SVGEGT. The germline V and J ends were trimmed by 7 bases and 3 bases, with 15 bases remaining between them. The CDR3 contains 14 residues. CDR3 protein: CASNPQGSDYGYTF. In DNA, the CDR3 is TGTGCCAGCAACCCCCAGGGTTCTGACTATGGCTACACCTTC.

The chain joins TRBV27 to TRBJ2-3; 13 bases line up with TRBD2. The CDR3 contains 17 residues. Germline lookup yields CDR1 MNHEY and CDR2 SMNVEV (reference sequence). Trimming at V came to 6 bases and at J to 2 bases, leaving 8 bases not matched to a gene. CDR3 nucleotides: TGTGCCAGCAGGCGACTAGCGGGGGGCCTCTACACAGATACGCAGTATTTT. It codes for CASRRLAGGLYTDTQYF.